What follows are 8 T cell receptor beta chains derived from one specimen sequenced in a study of technical replicates of blood from a few donors. Clones were sequenced by immunoSEQ multiplex PCR, and TCRdb holds only the in-frame ones, with some missing. The sample consists of around 57,000 clones, 94% of them appearing once. What was sequenced was T cells isolated from PBMCs. The receptors derive from a human donor in good health.

V is TRBV7-8 and J is TRBJ2-5; D unresolved. V shed 1 base and J shed 5 bases, with 11 bases lying between them. The V gene's germline CDR1 is SGHVS and CDR2 FQNEAQ. The CDR3 is 14 amino acids. CDR3 protein: CASSLGARWETQYF. In DNA, the CDR3 is TGTGCCAGCAGCTTAGGGGCCCGGTGGGAGACCCAGTACTTC.

The chain links TRBV29-1 to TRBJ2-7, with 7 bases that match TRBD1. The length of the CDR3 is 13 residues. Trimming took 6 bases from V and 0 from J; bases not matched to a gene: 5. The germline CDR1 and CDR2 sequences are SQVTM and ANQGSEA. CDR3 sequence (DNA): TGCAGCGTCCCTGGACAGGACTCCTACGAGCAGTACTTC. Translated: CSVPGQDSYEQYF.

CDR3 coding DNA: TGTGCCAGCAGCTCACTTGCGCCTGAGCAGTTCTTC. Its protein is CASSSLAPEQFF. This chain links TRBV7-9 with TRBJ2-1; D is unresolved. Trimming removed 4 bases at V and 9 bases at J, with 10 bases between. This CDR3 is 12 amino acids long. In germline, CDR1 is SEHNR, CDR2 FQNEAQ (reference sequence).

The CDR3 sequence: CASSLYPDNTGELFF. Here the CDR3 DNA reads TGTGCCAGCAGCTTGTATCCAGACAATACCGGGGAGCTGTTTTTT. The chain employs TRBV5-5 and TRBJ2-2; D remains ambiguous. Trimming took off 1 base at V and 5 bases at J, with 12 bases between the two ends. CDR3 length: 15 residues. Per the germline V gene, CDR1 is SGHKS and CDR2 is YYEKEE (reference sequence).

J is TRBJ2-1 and V is TRBV28, with TRBD2 matching over 11 bases. This CDR3 comprises 16 residues. Unmatched junction bases numbered 12, after V lost 6 bases and J lost 8 bases. CDR1 MDHEN and CDR2 SYDVKM come from the germline V gene. The DNA for the CDR3 is TGTGCCAGCAGCCAAGGGGGTAGCGGGAGGGCCCATGAGCAGTTCTTC. Translating it yields CASSQGGSGRAHEQFF.

The rearrangement joins TRBV9 to TRBJ2-3, with TRBD2 identical over 9 bases. J gave up 1 base and V 4 bases, and 16 bases lay outside the gene matches. The germline gives CDR1 SGDLS, CDR2 YYNGEE. This CDR3 contains 19 residues. CDR3 bases: TGTGCCAGCAGCCCAGTAAGGGGACTAGCACTCTCTGGCACAGATACGCAGTATTTT. Protein: CASSPVRGLALSGTDTQYF.

V gene TRBV18 combines with J gene TRBJ1-3, with 7 positions matching TRBD1. V shed 6 bases, J shed 0 bases, and the junction held 5 bases outside the gene matches. This CDR3 is built from 15 residues. Per germline, CDR1 KGHSH and CDR2 LQKENI. The CDR3 spells CASSAWTGSGNTIYF. The CDR3 nucleotides are TGTGCCAGCTCGGCCTGGACAGGCTCTGGAAACACCATATATTTT.

V is TRBV7-9 and J is TRBJ2-5, with D perhaps matching TRBD2 (6 bases). CDR1 is SEHNR, CDR2 FQNEAQ, per germline (reference sequence). The CDR3 runs to 14 residues. The ends were cut back, 5 bases at V and 3 bases at J, with 13 bases in the middle. As DNA, the CDR3 is TGTGCCAGCAGCCCAGGGACTTTTGAAGAGACCCAGTACTTC. This translates into CASSPGTFEETQYF.